This T cell receptor (beta chain) was profiled in a study of T cell responses to AZD1222 COVID-19 vaccine. To note about this clone: The antigen is unknown.

General study results and limits: Mostly white British, mostly female donors; authors suggested clonal diversity may be underestimated. Mapped onto spike, vaccine-associated CD4 TCRs spanned it and were dominant at 160-218 and 743-854. Seropositive at baseline were only a handful of AZD1222 recipients. Repertoire collection took place solely once the T cell response had peaked.

Sequenced by immunoSEQ multiplex PCR; TCRdb stores in-frame clones only, minus some. This sample carries roughly 190,000 clones, roughly 92% of them seen once, and the ten largest clones take less than 4.5%. Germline assignment: CDR1 MNHEY and CDR2 SMNVEV (reference sequence). This CDR3 spans 16 amino acids. V dropped 3 bases and J dropped 0 bases, with 12 bases sitting between them. This TCR was sampled from an adult who received the MenACWY meningococcal vaccine as a control. The genes are TRBV27 and TRBJ1-5; D remains unclear. The specimen was peripheral blood, collected 28 days after the second dose of the MenACWY control vaccine. CDR3 sequence: CASSFIPLYSNQPQHF. The CDR3 DNA follows: TGTGCCAGCAGTTTTATTCCCCTTTATAGCAATCAGCCCCAGCATTTT.